This T cell receptor (beta chain) was recorded in a study of PD-L1 blockade in urothelial cancer. Time point meaning: pretreatment peripheral blood. The assay was immunoSEQ multiplex PCR, and TCRdb's table has in-frame clones only and misses some. The top ten clones hold approximately 5% of a sample with 70,000 to 85,000 clones, around 90% of them seen once. The V and J ends lost 2 bases and 10 bases, in that order; junction bases with no gene match: 9. In germline, CDR1 is SGDLS, CDR2 YYNGEE. The CDR3 is 14 residues long. The chain joins TRBV9 to TRBJ2-1; TRBD2 matches 7 bases. The TCR was taken from a man between 70 and 80 years old with urothelial cancer. The sample here was PBMCs, taken around atezolizumab (anti-PD-L1) treatment. CDR3 coding DNA: TGTGCCAGCAGCGTCACCCTGGTCGGGGGGGAGCAGTTCTTC. It encodes CASSVTLVGGEQFF.